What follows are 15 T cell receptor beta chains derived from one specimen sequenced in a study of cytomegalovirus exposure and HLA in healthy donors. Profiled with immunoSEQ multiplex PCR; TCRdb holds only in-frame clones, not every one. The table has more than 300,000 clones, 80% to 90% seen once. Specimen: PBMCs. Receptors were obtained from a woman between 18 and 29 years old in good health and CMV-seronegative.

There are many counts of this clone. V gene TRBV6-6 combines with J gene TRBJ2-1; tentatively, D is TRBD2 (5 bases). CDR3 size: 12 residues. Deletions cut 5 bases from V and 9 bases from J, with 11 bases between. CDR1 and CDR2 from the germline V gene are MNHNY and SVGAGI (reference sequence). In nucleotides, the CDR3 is TGTGCCAGCAGTCCGCGCGGGCGTGAGCAGTTCTTC. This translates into CASSPRGREQFF.

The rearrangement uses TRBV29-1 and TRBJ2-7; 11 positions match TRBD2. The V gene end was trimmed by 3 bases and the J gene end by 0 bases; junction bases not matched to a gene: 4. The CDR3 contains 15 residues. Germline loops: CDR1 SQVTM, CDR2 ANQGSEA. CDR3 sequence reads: CSVDGLAGGSYEQYF. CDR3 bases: TGCAGCGTTGACGGGCTAGCGGGAGGCTCCTACGAGCAGTACTTC.

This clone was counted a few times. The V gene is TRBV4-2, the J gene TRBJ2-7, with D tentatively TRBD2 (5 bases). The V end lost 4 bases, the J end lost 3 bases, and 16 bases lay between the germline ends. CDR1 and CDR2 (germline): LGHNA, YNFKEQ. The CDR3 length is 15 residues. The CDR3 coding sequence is TGTGCCAGCAGCCGGAACAGAAGGGAGCTCTACGAGCAGTACTTC. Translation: CASSRNRRELYEQYF.

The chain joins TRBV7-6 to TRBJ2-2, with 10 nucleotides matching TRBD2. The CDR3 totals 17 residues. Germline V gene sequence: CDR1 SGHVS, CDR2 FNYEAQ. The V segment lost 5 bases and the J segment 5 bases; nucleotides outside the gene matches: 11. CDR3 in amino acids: CASSPNASGRGTGELFF. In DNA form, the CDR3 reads TGTGCCAGCAGCCCAAACGCTAGCGGGAGAGGTACCGGGGAGCTGTTTTTT.

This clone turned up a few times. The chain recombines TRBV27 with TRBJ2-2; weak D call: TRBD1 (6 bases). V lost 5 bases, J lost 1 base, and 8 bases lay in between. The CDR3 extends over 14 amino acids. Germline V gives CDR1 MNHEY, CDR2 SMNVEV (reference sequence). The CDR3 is CASSTTGNTGELFF. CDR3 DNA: TGTGCCAGCAGTACGACAGGGAACACCGGGGAGCTGTTTTTT.

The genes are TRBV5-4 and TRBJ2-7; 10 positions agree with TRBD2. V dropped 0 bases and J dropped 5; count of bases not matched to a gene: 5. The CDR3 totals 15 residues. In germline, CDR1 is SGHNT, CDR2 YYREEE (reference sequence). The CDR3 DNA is TGTGCCAGCAGCTTGGCACTAGCGGGAAGGGACGAGCAGTACTTC. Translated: CASSLALAGRDEQYF. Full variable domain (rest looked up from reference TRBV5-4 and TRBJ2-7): ETGVTQSPTHLIKTRGQQVTLRCSSQSGHNTVSWYQQALGQGPQFIFQYYREEENGRGNFPPRFSGLQFPNYSSELNVNALELDDSALYLCASSLALAGRDEQYFGPGTRLTVT.

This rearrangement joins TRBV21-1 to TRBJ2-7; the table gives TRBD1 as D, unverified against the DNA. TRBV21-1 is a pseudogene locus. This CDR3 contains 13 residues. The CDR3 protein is CASRADRAYEQYF. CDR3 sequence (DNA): TGTGCCAGCAGGGCGGACAGGGCATACGAGCAGTACTTC.

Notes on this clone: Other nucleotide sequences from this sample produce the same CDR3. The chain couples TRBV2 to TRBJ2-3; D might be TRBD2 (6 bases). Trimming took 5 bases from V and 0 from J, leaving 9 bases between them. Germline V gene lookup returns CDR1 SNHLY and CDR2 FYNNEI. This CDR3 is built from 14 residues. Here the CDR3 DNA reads TGTGCCAGCAGTTACGGGACTAGCACAGATACGCAGTATTTT. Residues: CASSYGTSTDTQYF.

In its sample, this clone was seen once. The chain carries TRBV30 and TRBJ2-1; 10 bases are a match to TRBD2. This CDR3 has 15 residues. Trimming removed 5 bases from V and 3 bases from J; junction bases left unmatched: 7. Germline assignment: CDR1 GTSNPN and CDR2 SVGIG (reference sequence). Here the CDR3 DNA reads TGTGCCTGGCAGACCAGCGGGAGGGTCTACAATGAGCAGTTCTTC. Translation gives CAWQTSGRVYNEQFF.

CDR3 amino acids: CASSFGGRSTDTQYF. The CDR3 bases are TGTGCCAGCAGCTTCGGGGGGAGGTCCACAGATACGCAGTATTTT. V and J are TRBV7-9 and TRBJ2-3; 7 nucleotides agree with TRBD2. Germline CDR1 and CDR2: SEHNR and FQNEAQ (reference sequence). V shed 3 bases, J shed 2 bases, and the junction held 5 bases outside the gene matches. The length of the CDR3 is 15 residues.

The DNA of the CDR3 is TGCGCCAGCAGCCACGGGGGGGCGAGGACAGATACGCAGTATTTT. This gives the protein CASSHGGARTDTQYF. The rearrangement joins TRBV4-1 to TRBJ2-3; 8 nucleotides match TRBD2. J was trimmed by 3 bases and V by 3 bases; bases with no gene match: 5. This CDR3 is 15 amino acids long. The germline V gene has CDR1 MGHRA and CDR2 YSYEKL.

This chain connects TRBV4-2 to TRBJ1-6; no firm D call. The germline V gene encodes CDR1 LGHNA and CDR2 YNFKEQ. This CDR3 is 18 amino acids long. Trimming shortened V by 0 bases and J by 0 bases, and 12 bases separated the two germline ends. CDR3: CASSQDGPTSSYNSPLHF. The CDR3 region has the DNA TGTGCCAGCAGCCAAGATGGGCCCACGAGCTCCTATAATTCACCCCTCCACTTT.

CDR3 in amino acids: CASSTDIYNEQFF. The CDR3 DNA follows: TGTGCCAGCAGCACGGACATCTACAATGAGCAGTTCTTC. The V gene is TRBV11-3, the J gene TRBJ2-1; D perhaps matches TRBD1 (5 bases). V was clipped by 5 bases and J by 3 bases, with 8 bases between them. The CDR3 covers 13 residues. The germline V gene encodes CDR1 SGHNT and CDR2 YENEEA.

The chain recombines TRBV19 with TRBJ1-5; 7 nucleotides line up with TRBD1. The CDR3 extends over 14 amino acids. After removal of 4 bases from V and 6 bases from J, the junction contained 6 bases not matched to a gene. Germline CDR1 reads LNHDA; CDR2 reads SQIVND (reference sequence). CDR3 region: CASSTQGTSQPQHF. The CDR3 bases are TGTGCCAGTAGTACACAGGGGACGAGTCAGCCCCAGCATTTT.

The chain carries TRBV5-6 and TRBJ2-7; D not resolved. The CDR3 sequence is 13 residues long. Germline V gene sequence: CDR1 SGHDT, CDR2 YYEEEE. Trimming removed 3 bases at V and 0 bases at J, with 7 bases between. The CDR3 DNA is TGTGCCAGCAGCTACACCGTCTCCTACGAGCAGTACTTC. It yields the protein CASSYTVSYEQYF.